The T cell receptor beta chain described here comes from a study of CD8 T cells in ankylosing spondylitis. Broader study findings: Past research had described some motif variants in reactive arthritis synovial fluid and blood. Disease-linked clones were found to be CD8+ and relatively rare in peripheral blood. In ankylosing spondylitis blood, a motif of roughly eight highly homologous TCR beta variants appeared characteristic. Clones linked to disease were reported to show significant enrichment in matched ankylosing spondylitis synovial fluid.

TCRdb reprocessed the 5' RACE reads with MiXCR, giving one entry per CDR3 protein. The top ten clones hold over 1% of a sample with some 450,000 distinct CDR3 sequences, roughly a sixth of them seen once. From germline, CDR1 is SNHLY and CDR2 FYNNEI. The ends lost 6 bases at V and 7 bases at J; junction bases unmatched: 8. The CDR3 runs to 13 residues. As concerns this clonotype: The antigen remains undetermined.

V and J are TRBV2 and TRBJ2-7; 8 bases fit TRBD1. The sample comprised blood, either unsorted or a sorted T cell fraction (not recorded which). The receptor was isolated from a male donor with ankylosing spondylitis. The CDR3 DNA sequence: TGTGCCAGCAGGGGACAGGCTTTCGGGGAGCAGTACTTC. Its translation: CASRGQAFGEQYF.